A single sample is the source of the 30 T cell receptor beta chains below, sequenced in a study of shared clonotypes between healthy human individuals. Profiled with immunoSEQ multiplex PCR; TCRdb holds only in-frame clones, not every one. The table records around 700,000 clones, about 78% of them present only once. The sample consisted of memory CD4+ T cells sorted from blood. Subset denoted: CD45RA-negative fraction. Receptors were obtained from a woman in her twenties or thirties in good health.

This clone was seen a few times. The chain employs TRBV7-8 and TRBJ1-3; maybe TRBD1 (5 bases). This CDR3 is 16 amino acids long. Between the trimmed V and J ends, which lost 1 base and 4 bases, there was a span of 14 bases. The germline V gene has CDR1 SGHVS and CDR2 FQNEAQ. The CDR3 loop reads CASSLVEGSGGNTIYF. DNA of the CDR3: TGTGCCAGCAGCTTAGTCGAGGGGTCCGGGGGAAACACCATATATTTT.

J is TRBJ2-5 and V is TRBV4-2; D is possibly TRBD1 (6 bases). The CDR3 is 15 amino acids. Trimming pared 2 bases from V and 3 bases from J, leaving 13 bases between. Per germline, CDR1 LGHNA and CDR2 YNFKEQ. The CDR3 loop is CASSQKGHREETQYF. The CDR3 DNA sequence: TGTGCCAGCAGCCAAAAGGGACATCGCGAAGAGACCCAGTACTTC.

The V call is TRBV6-1, the J call TRBJ2-7, with 12 bases fitting TRBD1. Germline V gives CDR1 MNHNS, CDR2 SASEGT. This CDR3 region has 14 residues. Trimming cost V 2 bases and J 5 bases; bases outside gene matches: 1. The CDR3 DNA is TGTGCCAGCAGTGAACGGGACAGGGGGCACGAGCAGTACTTC. Residues: CASSERDRGHEQYF.

The chain links TRBV5-1 to TRBJ2-4, with D possibly being TRBD2 (6 bases). Trimming shortened V by 1 base and J by 1 base, and 9 bases separated the two germline ends. Germline V gene sequence: CDR1 SGHRS, CDR2 YFSETQ. This CDR3 is 15 amino acids long. The CDR3 here is CASSLPGVAKNIQYF. CDR3 DNA: TGCGCCAGCAGCTTGCCGGGGGTCGCCAAAAACATTCAGTACTTC.

This chain uses TRBV27 with TRBJ2-7; no clear D. The CDR3 totals 14 residues. Germline V gene lookup returns CDR1 MNHEY and CDR2 SMNVEV (reference sequence). The germline V and J ends were trimmed by 4 bases and 4 bases, with 14 bases remaining between them. CDR3 region: CASSSDVWPYEQYF. The CDR3 DNA is TGTGCCAGCAGTTCTGACGTCTGGCCGTACGAGCAGTACTTC.

This chain joins TRBV7-9 and TRBJ2-5; D gene ambiguous. Germline CDR1 reads SEHNR; CDR2 reads FQNEAQ (reference sequence). CDR3 length equals 13 residues. The V end was cut by 3 bases, the J end by 7 bases, with 12 bases between. The CDR3 DNA reads TGTGCCAGCAGCTTTCCCAACTTTGGGACCCAGTACTTC. Amino acid sequence: CASSFPNFGTQYF.

This clone was seen a handful of times. The chain couples TRBV19 to TRBJ1-5; D not resolved. This CDR3 is built from 14 residues. CDR1 and CDR2 (germline): LNHDA, SQIVND (reference sequence). V lost 2 bases and J lost 5, with 10 bases in between. The CDR3 region has the DNA TGTGCCAGTAGTATATTTGGGTCCCATCAGCCCCAGCATTTT. As protein: CASSIFGSHQPQHF.

The genes are TRBV7-2 and TRBJ1-2; 9 bases are shared with TRBD1. The CDR3 contains 16 residues. Trimming removed 2 bases from V and 0 bases from J; junction bases left unmatched: 4. Germline assignment: CDR1 SGHTA and CDR2 FQGNSA. The CDR3 region has the DNA TGTGCCAGCAGCTTACGGGACAGGGCTCCTAACTATGGCTACACCTTC. Translation: CASSLRDRAPNYGYTF.

Notes on this clone: Additional DNA sequences in this sample encode the identical CDR3. The chain employs TRBV6-1 and TRBJ2-7, with D perhaps assigned TRBD1 or TRBD2 (6 bases each). The CDR3 is 13 residues long. Trimming stripped 2 bases from V and 3 bases from J, with 8 bases between. CDR1 is MNHNS and CDR2 is SASEGT in the germline V gene. The chain's CDR3 is CASSERGVYEQYF. As DNA, the CDR3 is TGTGCCAGCAGTGAAAGGGGGGTCTACGAGCAGTACTTC.

To note about this clone: Other DNA variants within this sample encode the same CDR3. The chain links TRBV30 to TRBJ2-3, with D unresolved. The V end lost 0 bases, the J end lost 5 bases, and 6 bases lay between the germline ends. Per the germline V gene, CDR1 is GTSNPN and CDR2 is SVGIG (reference sequence). There are 12 residues in the CDR3. The CDR3: CAWSVGVDTQYF. DNA of the CDR3: TGTGCCTGGAGTGTAGGCGTAGATACGCAGTATTTT.

The chain joins TRBV7-2 to TRBJ2-1; D is undetermined. The CDR3 contains 15 residues. Germline-derived CDR1 and CDR2 are SGHTA and FQGNSA. Trimming left V 5 bases short and J 2 bases short, with 13 bases between. CDR3 DNA: TGTGCCAGCAGCCCCGGTGCCGGGCCCTACAATGAGCAGTTCTTC. This codes for CASSPGAGPYNEQFF.

This clone was counted a single time. The chain employs TRBV4-2 and TRBJ1-1, with D unclear. The V and J ends lost 1 base and 4 bases respectively, with 7 bases between them. The CDR3 is made up of 13 amino acids. Germline V gives CDR1 LGHNA, CDR2 YNFKEQ. CDR3 DNA sequence: TGTGCCAGCAGCCAAGGGTGGGGCACTGAAGCTTTCTTT. Translated, it gives CASSQGWGTEAFF.

In its sample, this clone was seen a few times. The gene calls are TRBV6-1 and TRBJ2-3, with D unresolved. Germline lookup yields CDR1 MNHNS and CDR2 SASEGT. With 6 bases removed from V and 4 bases from J, the gap between germline ends came to 8 bases. The CDR3 spans 12 residues. CDR3 coding DNA: TGTGCCAGCAGAGATAACCCAGATACGCAGTATTTT. Translation gives CASRDNPDTQYF.

CDR3 region: CASSLVTAKEAEAFF. For the CDR3, the DNA is TGCGCCAGCAGCTTGGTGACGGCCAAAGAAGCTGAAGCTTTCTTT. The V call is TRBV5-1, the J call TRBJ1-1; no firm D call. Trimming left V 0 bases short and J 6 bases short, with 15 bases between. The CDR3 sequence is 15 residues long. CDR1 and CDR2 from the germline V gene are SGHRS and YFSETQ.

The genes are TRBV1 and TRBJ2-3; no DNA check was done on the table's D call, TRBD2. TRBV1 corresponds to a pseudogene. CDR3 length equals 19 residues. In DNA form, the CDR3 reads TGCACCAGCAGCCATCAACAGGGACTAGCGGGGGTTAGCACAGATACGCAGTATTTT. This codes for CTSSHQQGLAGVSTDTQYF.

Remarks on this clone: This could be a read error, since a much larger clone is one nucleotide away. Other DNA sequences from this sample encode an identical CDR3 as well. The genes are TRBV7-8 and TRBJ1-1; maybe TRBD1 (6 bases). V shed 5 bases and J shed 3 bases, with 10 bases lying between them. The CDR3 runs 13 residues. Germline V gene lookup returns CDR1 SGHVS and CDR2 FQNEAQ. The DNA for the CDR3 is TGTGCCAGCAGCACACAGGGAGACACTGAAGCTTTCTTT. Protein product: CASSTQGDTEAFF.

V and J are TRBV19 and TRBJ1-4, with D possibly matching TRBD1 (6 bases). Per the germline V gene, CDR1 is LNHDA and CDR2 is SQIVND (reference sequence). V shed 3 bases and J shed 6 bases, with 14 bases lying between them. The CDR3 runs to 15 residues. The CDR3 nucleotides are TGTGCCAGTAGTATTAACGGACAGTCCTATGAAAAACTGTTTTTT. Translated, it gives CASSINGQSYEKLFF.

The CDR3 DNA reads TGTGCCTGGAGTGTACTTGAAGGGTTAGGGTACGAGCAGTACTTC. Its protein is CAWSVLEGLGYEQYF. The genes are TRBV30 and TRBJ2-7; unclear D gene. This CDR3 contains 15 residues. Trimming left V 0 bases short and J 4 bases short, with 16 bases between. The germline CDR1 and CDR2 sequences are GTSNPN and SVGIG (reference sequence).

The gene calls are TRBV5-1 and TRBJ2-2; D possibly corresponds to TRBD2 (6 bases). Germline values: CDR1 SGHRS, CDR2 YFSETQ. Trimming shortened V by 1 base and J by 4 bases, and 14 bases separated the two germline ends. CDR3 length: 16 residues. The CDR3 region is CASSLNPLGGTGELFF. The CDR3 region has the DNA TGCGCCAGCAGCTTGAACCCTTTGGGGGGCACCGGGGAGCTGTTTTTT.

In its sample, this clone was seen once. In nucleotides, the CDR3 is TGTGCCAGCAGTTTATCCCAAAAGTCGTTTGGAAACACCATATATTTT. Amino acids: CASSLSQKSFGNTIYF. This chain connects TRBV28 to TRBJ1-3; D unresolved. Germline V gives CDR1 MDHEN, CDR2 SYDVKM. This CDR3 spans 16 amino acids. V was pared by 1 base and J by 3 bases, with 13 bases between.

The V and J genes are TRBV28 and TRBJ1-4, with TRBD1 as a possible D gene (5 bases). Germline V gene data show CDR1 as MDHEN and CDR2 as SYDVKM. This CDR3 comprises 15 residues. With 6 bases removed from V and 3 bases from J, the gap between germline ends came to 14 bases. CDR3 nucleotide sequence: TGTGCCAGCAGGTTCTCAGGGACGGCTAATGAAAAACTGTTTTTT. Protein: CASRFSGTANEKLFF. The full variable domain, in which reference TRBV28 and TRBJ1-4 provide the parts outside the CDR3, is DVKVTQSSRYLVKRTGEKVFLECVQDMDHENMFWYRQDPGLGLRLIYFSYDVKMKEKGDIPEGYSVSREKKERFSLILESASTNQTSMYLCASRFSGTANEKLFFGSGTQLSVL.

The chain employs TRBV28 and TRBJ2-2; D might be TRBD1 (5 bases). The CDR3 runs 15 residues. With 1 base removed from V and 1 base from J, the gap between germline ends came to 7 bases. Germline V gene lookup returns CDR1 MDHEN and CDR2 SYDVKM. CDR3 coding DNA: TGTGCCAGCAGTTTATACGGACAGAACACCGGGGAGCTGTTTTTT. The encoded protein is CASSLYGQNTGELFF.

The chain combines TRBV5-1 with TRBJ2-3; 9 nucleotides line up with TRBD1. The junction had 2 bases not matched to a gene; V was cut back by 4 bases and J by 5 bases. Germline values: CDR1 SGHRS, CDR2 YFSETQ. The CDR3 has 13 residues. Here the CDR3 reads CASSRTGVDTQYF. The CDR3 DNA reads as TGCGCCAGCAGCAGGACAGGGGTAGATACGCAGTATTTT.

The chain has TRBV15 and TRBJ2-3; D ambiguous. CDR3 length: 15 amino acids. Germline V gene lookup returns CDR1 LNHNV and CDR2 YYDKDF (reference sequence). V shed 0 bases and J shed 6 bases, with 13 bases lying between them. For the CDR3, the DNA is TGTGCCACCAGCAGAGATTATGGGATGGCTGATACGCAGTATTTT. Translated: CATSRDYGMADTQYF.

This clone was seen at least ten times. The chain joins TRBV11-2 to TRBJ2-3; 7 bases agree with TRBD2. Germline V gene data show CDR1 as SGHAT and CDR2 as FQNNGV. The CDR3 has 15 amino acids. Trimming cost V 8 bases and J 5 bases; bases outside gene matches: 13. CDR3 loop: CASSRGGSGGDTQYF. CDR3 nucleotides: TGTGCCAGCTCTCGCGGCGGGAGCGGCGGAGATACGCAGTATTTT. Looking up the rest from reference TRBV11-2 and TRBJ2-3 gives the full variable domain: EAGVAQSPRYKIIEKRQSVAFWCNPISGHATLYWYQQILGQGPKLLIQFQNNGVVDDSQLPKDRFSAERLKGVDSTLKIQPAKLEDSAVYLCASSRGGSGGDTQYFGPGTRLTVL.

The chain has TRBV7-9 and TRBJ1-2; 8 nucleotides match TRBD1. Looked up from germline, CDR1 is SEHNR and CDR2 is FQNEAQ (reference sequence). The CDR3 covers 17 residues. Trimming removed 4 bases from V and 0 bases from J; junction bases left unmatched: 10. The CDR3 DNA reads as TGTGCCAGCAGCTCCACGGATCTACAGGGGGCTAACTATGGCTACACCTTC. This translates into CASSSTDLQGANYGYTF.

The chain recombines TRBV5-1 with TRBJ2-5, with D possibly TRBD1 on 5 matching bases. This CDR3 comprises 15 residues. The V end lost 3 bases, the J end lost 4 bases, and 16 bases lay between the germline ends. In germline, CDR1 is SGHRS, CDR2 YFSETQ. The CDR3 protein is CASSSLTVKGETQYF. The CDR3 DNA reads TGCGCCAGCAGCTCATTGACAGTTAAGGGAGAGACCCAGTACTTC. Using reference TRBV5-1 and TRBJ2-5 for the parts outside the CDR3, the full variable domain is KAGVTQTPRYLIKTRGQQVTLSCSPISGHRSVSWYQQTPGQGLQFLFEYFSETQRNKGNFPGRFSGRQFSNSRSEMNVSTLELGDSALYLCASSSLTVKGETQYFGPGTRLLVL.

The table lists this clone with many counts. The rearrangement links TRBV28 to TRBJ1-2; 7 positions agree with TRBD1. The CDR3 has 15 residues. Germline trimming cut 3 bases from V and 5 bases from J; bases unmatched to any gene: 9. In germline, CDR1 is MDHEN, CDR2 SYDVKM. Here the CDR3 reads CASSFRDSSRYGYTF. The CDR3 DNA is TGTGCCAGCAGTTTCCGGGACAGCTCCCGTTATGGCTACACCTTC.

The J gene is TRBJ2-5, the V gene TRBV6-1, with 7 bases aligning to TRBD2. V gave up 2 bases and J gave up 5 bases; unmatched junction bases: 2. In germline, CDR1 is MNHNS, CDR2 SASEGT. This CDR3 region has 13 residues. CDR3 residues: CASSERGVETQYF. Here the CDR3 DNA reads TGTGCCAGCAGTGAACGGGGGGTTGAGACCCAGTACTTC.

This clone came up a few times. This chain joins TRBV6-5 and TRBJ2-7; TRBD1 agrees at 9 bases. Germline V gene lookup returns CDR1 MNHEY and CDR2 SVGAGI. The CDR3 is 15 residues long. Unmatched junction bases numbered 7, after V lost 5 bases and J lost 2 bases. The CDR3 coding sequence is TGTGCCAGCAGTGCTAACCGGGACAGGGCCTACGAGCAGTACTTC. Its translation is CASSANRDRAYEQYF.